These 6 T cell receptor beta chains were sequenced from one sample in a study of cytomegalovirus exposure and HLA in healthy donors. Primers: 60 Vbeta forward and 13 Jbeta reverse. Only in-frame clones appear in the TCRdb table, and some are missing; sequencing was by immunoSEQ multiplex PCR. The sample has about 100,000 clones; roughly 70% are singletons. Sequencing input: PBMCs. The receptors originated from a man aged 40-49 years in good health and CMV-seropositive.

The chain carries TRBV6-1 and TRBJ1-1; possibly TRBD1 for D (6 bases). Germline loops: CDR1 MNHNS, CDR2 SASEGT. The ends were cut back, 7 bases at V and 8 bases at J, with 23 bases in the middle. This CDR3 is 15 amino acids long. This chain's CDR3 is CASTSQGGMSGEAFF. CDR3 DNA sequence: TGTGCCAGCACTTCACAGGGCGGAATGTCCGGAGAAGCTTTCTTT.

The V and J genes are TRBV29-1 and TRBJ2-1, with 9 bases lining up with TRBD1. V was pared by 6 bases and J by 9 bases, with 15 bases of the junction left unmatched. Germline assignment: CDR1 SQVTM and CDR2 ANQGSEA. This CDR3 comprises 15 residues. CDR3 amino acids: CSVGAPGTGSGEQFF. CDR3 bases: TGCAGCGTCGGTGCCCCCGGGACAGGGTCCGGTGAGCAGTTCTTC.

V and J are TRBV7-9 and TRBJ1-1, with no clear D. Trimming pared 6 bases from V and 8 bases from J, leaving 13 bases between. The CDR3 is made up of 12 amino acids. Germline loops: CDR1 SEHNR, CDR2 FQNEAQ (reference sequence). The CDR3 DNA follows: TGTGCCAGCAGATTTGGAGGTTCGGAAGCTTTCTTT. Translation: CASRFGGSEAFF. Filled out from reference TRBV7-9 and TRBJ1-1, the complete variable domain reads DTGVSQNPRHKITKRGQNVTFRCDPISEHNRLYWYRQTLGQGPEFLTYFQNEAQLEKSRLLSDRFSAERPKGSFSTLEIQRTEQGDSAMYLCASRFGGSEAFFGQGTRLTVV.

The genes are TRBV10-1 and TRBJ2-3, with 11 bases lining up with TRBD2. The germline V gene encodes CDR1 WNHNN and CDR2 SYGVQD (reference sequence). With 10 bases clipped from V and 3 bases from J, the junction kept 21 bases outside the gene matches. This CDR3 comprises 19 residues. CDR3 sequence (DNA): TGCGCCACCTATGGACAGGACGACTCGACTAGCGGGAAGACAGATACGCAGTATTTT. It is translated as CATYGQDDSTSGKTDTQYF.

This clone was counted a single time. J is TRBJ1-2 and V is TRBV29-1; D possibly corresponds to TRBD1 (5 bases). This CDR3 is 12 amino acids long. Trimming removed 4 bases from V and 8 bases from J, with 14 bases in between. Per the germline V gene, CDR1 is SQVTM and CDR2 is ANQGSEA. In DNA form, the CDR3 reads TGCAGCGTTGTTACGGGGGGGGAGGGCTACACCTTC. Its protein is CSVVTGGEGYTF.

The chain employs TRBV7-2 and TRBJ2-5; 8 bases agree with TRBD2. The V gene's germline CDR1 is SGHTA and CDR2 FQGNSA. The V segment lost 6 bases and the J segment 2 bases; nucleotides outside the gene matches: 8. CDR3 length: 15 residues. The CDR3 spells CASSLTSVYQETQYF. Here the CDR3 DNA reads TGTGCCAGCAGTTTGACTAGCGTGTATCAAGAGACCCAGTACTTC.